This T cell receptor beta chain was captured in a study of human CD8 memory T cell subsets. From duplicate vials of about 140,000 sorted CD8+ T cells per subset, RNA was isolated. CDR1 and CDR2 (germline): SGDLS, YYNGEE. CDR3 length: 13 residues. Regarding the study as a whole: By Chao1 estimates, precursor exhausted T cells appeared less diverse than stem-like memory T cells. Minimally overlapping with each other were the repertoires of precursor exhausted and stem-like memory T cells.

Remarks on this clonotype: The antigen is not known.

By UMI-labeled 5' RACE, the TCR beta libraries were made. Per the study methods: Functional CDR3 beta clonotypes numbered about 2,900 to 20,000 in each TCR beta library. Using the 5' RACE reads, TCRdb records one entry per CDR3 protein without DNA. In this record, the V and J calls reflect TCRdb's handling and not the investigators' own analysis. The listing records fewer than 20,000 distinct CDR3 sequences. Specimen: CD8+ stem-like memory T cells (TSCM and TCM) sorted from PBMCs. Subset: stem-like memory CD8 T cells (TSTEM), CCR7+ PD-1- TIGIT-. The receptor was isolated from a human donor in good health. This rearrangement joins TRBV9 to TRBJ2-5; TCRdb's D call, TRBD2, is unchecked because there is no DNA. The CDR3 loop is CASSTTSRETQYF.